A single TCR beta chain is shown here with its context. Its antigen is currently unknown. Patients were ruled out by autoimmune disease history or systemic immunosuppression. Trimming shortened V by 7 bases and J by 3 bases, and 17 bases separated the two germline ends. Germline lookup yields CDR1 SQVTM and CDR2 ANQGSEA. The CDR3 runs to 14 residues. The data are from a study of OX40 agonist ivuxolimab in advanced cancers. About the research overall: At doses from 0.01 to 10 mg/kg, patients were given intravenous ivuxolimab every 2 weeks.

Study-level results: Relative to CD4+, CD8+ T cells held more expanded clones on average.

This table comes from immunoSEQ multiplex PCR, and its TCRdb copy is limited to in-frame clones, with some not included. This sample yields some 80,000 clones, of which approximately 84% are seen a single time; 20% to 25% belongs to the top ten. The input for sequencing was CD4+ or CD8+ T cells sorted from blood, taken in a trial of the OX40 agonist ivuxolimab. The clonotype was recovered from an adult with an advanced solid tumor such as melanoma, head and neck, liver or kidney cancer. The J gene is TRBJ2-3, the V gene TRBV29-1; possibly TRBD1 for D (5 bases). The CDR3 region is CSDASGPYTDTQYF. The CDR3 DNA reads as TGCAGCGACGCTTCAGGGCCTTATACAGATACGCAGTATTTT.